These T cell receptor beta chains were read from a single sample in a study of T-cell reconstitution after alpha-beta-depleted transplantation in children. TCRdb passed the PCR reads through MiXCR, listing each CDR3 protein once. The sample has roughly 500,000 distinct CDR3 sequences, roughly 33% seen once. Sequencing was performed on PBMCs from the stem cell graft donor, taken from the stem cell graft. The receptor set was obtained from a human donor who donated a stem cell graft to a child with aplastic anemia. The CDR3 runs from the conserved cysteine through the conserved F or W. The D gene is left open where the match is weak. Clone size is given for some rows only: seen once, a few or many times, or a class if the clone is expanded.

v_call	clone_size	d_call	j_call	cdr3_aa	cdr3_nt
TRBV7-7	-	TRBD2	TRBJ2-2	CASSPGLARTGELFF	TGTGCCAGCAGCCCCGGACTAGCACGTACCGGGGAGCTGTTTTTT
TRBV7-2	-	-	TRBJ1-3	CASSTVSGGDRNTIYF	TGTGCCAGCAGCACGGTGTCAGGAGGGGATAGAAACACCATATATTTT
TRBV10-3	-	TRBD2	TRBJ2-3	CAIRASGSPDTQYF	TGTGCCATCAGGGCTAGCGGGAGCCCAGATACGCAGTATTTT
TRBV7-2	few	-	TRBJ2-1	CASSPRVPVHEQFF	TGTGCCAGCAGCCCCAGGGTCCCTGTCCATGAGCAGTTCTTC
TRBV7-2	few	TRBD2	TRBJ2-2	CASSLGLTNTGELFF	TGTGCCAGCAGCTTGGGACTAACTAACACCGGGGAGCTGTTTTTT
TRBV9	-	-	TRBJ1-1	CASSVHQGLSEAFF	TGTGCCAGCAGCGTGCACCAGGGTCTATCCGAAGCTTTCTTT
TRBV9	-	-	TRBJ2-1	CASSDRNEQFF	TGTGCCAGCAGCGACCGAAATGAGCAGTTCTTC
TRBV5-1	-	-	TRBJ2-2	CASRAGFLTGELFF	TGCGCCAGCAGGGCCGGGTTTCTCACCGGGGAGCTGTTTTTT
TRBV7-9	-	TRBD2	TRBJ2-2	CASSSGAGGDTGELFF	TGTGCCAGCAGCTCCGGTGCGGGAGGGGACACCGGGGAGCTGTTTTTT
TRBV28	-	TRBD1	TRBJ1-1	CASSTPDRAETEAFF	TGTGCCAGCAGTACCCCAGACAGGGCGGAAACTGAAGCTTTCTTT
TRBV6-2/TRBV6-3	-	-	TRBJ2-1	CASSYGAGIYNEQFF	TGTGCCAGCAGTTATGGGGCAGGGATTTACAATGAGCAGTTCTTC
TRBV12-3/TRBV12-4	few	-	TRBJ1-3	CASSFGGAGRNTIYF	TGTGCCAGCAGTTTTGGGGGGGCAGGACGAAACACCATATATTTT
TRBV5-1	-	-	TRBJ1-3	CASSSSGQGTTIYF	-
TRBV6-2/TRBV6-3	few	-	TRBJ1-3	CASSYSPRSGNTIYF	TGTGCCAGCAGTTACTCACCGCGCTCTGGAAACACCATATATTTT
TRBV12-3/TRBV12-4	-	TRBD1	TRBJ1-1	CASSFTGGRTEAFF	TGTGCCAGCAGTTTCACAGGGGGAAGAACTGAAGCTTTCTTT
TRBV12-3/TRBV12-4	few	-	TRBJ1-4	CASTGIQGNEKLFF	TGTGCCAGCACGGGAATACAGGGTAATGAAAAACTGTTTTTT
TRBV15	few	-	TRBJ2-3	CATSRDLREATDTQYF	TGTGCCACCAGCAGAGATTTGAGGGAGGCCACAGATACGCAGTATTTT
TRBV20-1	-	-	TRBJ2-5	CSARASVLEGTQYF	TGCAGTGCTAGGGCTAGCGTACTTGAGGGGACCCAGTACTTC
TRBV6-1	-	TRBD1	TRBJ2-2	CASSQTGSNTGELFF	TGTGCCAGCTCCCAGACAGGGTCGAACACCGGGGAGCTGTTTTTT
TRBV7-6	few	-	TRBJ2-7	CASSLPAAGDEQYF	TGTGCCAGCAGCTTACCGGCGGCCGGGGACGAGCAGTACTTC
TRBV9	-	-	TRBJ2-3	CASSSSRATDTQYF	TGTGCCAGCAGTTCTTCCCGGGCCACAGATACGCAGTATTTT
TRBV5-1	-	-	TRBJ2-3	CASSLASAGLRADTQYF	TGCGCCAGCAGCTTGGCGTCGGCCGGTCTACGGGCAGATACGCAGTATTTT
TRBV6-1	-	TRBD2	TRBJ2-7	CASSEGLAGGLMEDEQYF	TGTGCCAGCAGTGAAGGATTAGCGGGAGGTCTCATGGAGGACGAGCAGTACTTC
TRBV30	few	-	TRBJ1-1	CAWSGVESEAFF	TGTGCCTGGAGTGGTGTGGAATCTGAAGCTTTCTTT
TRBV12-3/TRBV12-4	few	TRBD1	TRBJ2-5	CASRLTGTGETQYF	TGTGCCAGCAGATTAACCGGGACAGGGGAGACCCAGTACTTC
TRBV12-3/TRBV12-4	-	TRBD1	TRBJ1-2	CASSLADRDYGYTF	TGTGCCAGCAGTTTAGCGGACAGGGACTATGGCTACACCTTC
TRBV20-1	-	TRBD2	TRBJ2-1	CSAIFPTSGRASYEQFF	TGCAGTGCTATATTCCCTACTAGCGGGAGGGCCTCATATGAGCAGTTCTTC
TRBV3-1	few	TRBD1	TRBJ2-1	CASSHGTGGSEQFF	TGTGCCAGCAGCCACGGGACAGGGGGAAGCGAGCAGTTCTTC
TRBV12-3/TRBV12-4	-	TRBD1	TRBJ2-2	CASKTDQTGQGVNTGELFF	TGTGCCAGCAAAACCGATCAAACCGGACAGGGAGTTAACACCGGGGAGCTGTTTTTT
TRBV5-5	few	-	TRBJ2-1	CASSFRSAPGPNEQFF	TGTGCCAGCAGCTTCCGTAGCGCCCCGGGACCCAATGAGCAGTTCTTC
TRBV27	-	TRBD1	TRBJ1-2	CASSPNRGGQGGYGYTF	TGTGCCAGCAGTCCCAACAGGGGGGGACAGGGAGGTTATGGCTACACCTTC
TRBV5-4	few	TRBD1	TRBJ2-5	CASSTTGGVVSETQYF	TGTGCCAGCAGCACGACAGGGGGCGTCGTCTCAGAGACCCAGTACTTC
TRBV28	-	-	TRBJ2-7	CASSFGKQYF	TGTGCCAGCAGTTTTGGGAAGCAGTACTTC
TRBV10-3	-	TRBD2	TRBJ2-2	CAISEPIAGGNTGELFF	TGTGCCATCAGTGAGCCGATAGCGGGAGGGAACACCGGGGAGCTGTTTTTT
TRBV20-1	few	TRBD2	TRBJ2-1	CSARPGQLTRLAGESSYNEQFF	TGCAGTGCTAGGCCGGGACAGCTAACCCGACTAGCGGGAGAGAGCTCCTACAATGAGCAGTTCTTC
TRBV7-3	few	TRBD2	TRBJ2-2	CASSATSVTGELFF	TGTGCCAGCAGCGCCACTAGCGTCACCGGGGAGCTGTTTTTT
TRBV7-4	-	-	TRBJ2-4	CASSPCEAQGAKNIQYF	TGTGCCAGCAGCCCTTGCGAGGCCCAAGGAGCCAAAAACATTCAGTACTTC
TRBV7-3	-	TRBD2	TRBJ2-1	CASSLKGTSGRAWEYNEQFF	TGTGCCAGCAGCTTAAAGGGGACTAGCGGGAGGGCATGGGAATACAATGAGCAGTTCTTC
TRBV9	few	TRBD2	TRBJ2-7	CASSGAGSSYEQYF	TGTGCCAGCAGCGGAGCGGGAAGCTCCTACGAGCAGTACTTC
TRBV19	-	-	TRBJ2-6	CASSMDLGAGANVLTF	TGTGCCAGTAGTATGGATCTTGGGGCTGGGGCCAACGTCCTGACTTTC
TRBV20-1	few	TRBD2	TRBJ2-1	CSVLGRGQIGYNEQFF	TGCAGTGTACTCGGGAGGGGCCAAATCGGATACAATGAGCAGTTCTTC
TRBV29-1	-	-	TRBJ2-5	CSVIYRDPGKETQYF	TGCAGCGTTATATATAGGGACCCTGGAAAAGAGACCCAGTACTTC
TRBV6-2/TRBV6-3	few	TRBD1	TRBJ1-1	CASSYSLQGAEAFF	TGTGCCAGCAGTTACTCATTACAGGGGGCTGAAGCTTTCTTT
TRBV5-1	many	-	TRBJ2-1	CASSLGQAYNEQFF	TGCGCCAGCAGCTTGGGACAGGCTTACAATGAGCAGTTCTTC
TRBV6-1	-	-	TRBJ2-1	CASSEGQGGEQFF	TGTGCCAGCAGTGAAGGCCAGGGTGGTGAGCAGTTCTTC
TRBV6-5	once	-	TRBJ1-2	CASSYLGPPGNGYTF	TGTGCCAGCAGTTACCTTGGGCCACCTGGGAATGGCTACACCTTC
TRBV7-2	-	-	TRBJ1-2	CAAGRGANYGYTF	TGTGCCGCGGGCCGCGGGGCCAACTATGGCTACACCTTC
TRBV9	few	-	TRBJ1-2	CASSVNSPGIGGYTF	TGTGCCAGCAGCGTAAACTCTCCCGGTATAGGGGGCTACACCTTC
TRBV10-2	-	-	TRBJ2-1	CASRGFTYNEQFF	TGCGCCAGCAGAGGGTTTACCTACAATGAGCAGTTCTTC
TRBV4-3	-	-	TRBJ1-1	CASSQEVTGTEAFF	TGCGCCAGCAGCCAAGAGGTTACGGGAACTGAAGCTTTCTTT
TRBV13	-	TRBD1	TRBJ2-1	CASSSRGTGGNEQFF	TGTGCCAGCAGCTCGAGAGGGACAGGGGGCAATGAGCAGTTCTTC
TRBV12-3/TRBV12-4	-	-	TRBJ2-5	CASSFRRRYQETQYF	TGTGCCAGCAGTTTCCGGCGGCGGTACCAAGAGACCCAGTACTTC
TRBV7-2	-	-	TRBJ1-5	CASSFRSEQPQHF	TGTGCCAGCAGCTTCCGATCTGAACAGCCCCAGCATTTT
TRBV7-3	-	TRBD2	TRBJ2-3	CASSPTSGSSGDTQYF	TGTGCCAGCAGCCCAACTAGCGGGAGTAGTGGAGATACGCAGTATTTT
TRBV30	-	TRBD1	TRBJ1-5	CAWSGQGTNQPQHF	TGTGCCTGGAGTGGACAGGGAACCAATCAGCCCCAGCATTTT
TRBV12-3/TRBV12-4	many	TRBD1	TRBJ2-5	CASNDRGQETQYF	TGTGCCAGCAACGACAGGGGGCAGGAGACCCAGTACTTC
TRBV3-1	-	TRBD1	TRBJ2-7	CASSRGQGVNEQYF	TGTGCCAGCAGCCGAGGACAGGGGGTAAACGAGCAGTACTTC
TRBV6-5	-	TRBD1	TRBJ2-3	CASSYGRGSYPSTDTQYF	TGTGCCAGCAGTTACGGCAGGGGGTCCTACCCTAGCACAGATACGCAGTATTTT
TRBV7-2	few	TRBD1	TRBJ2-7	CASSYRQGRSYEQYF	TGTGCCAGCAGCTACCGACAGGGGAGATCCTACGAGCAGTACTTC